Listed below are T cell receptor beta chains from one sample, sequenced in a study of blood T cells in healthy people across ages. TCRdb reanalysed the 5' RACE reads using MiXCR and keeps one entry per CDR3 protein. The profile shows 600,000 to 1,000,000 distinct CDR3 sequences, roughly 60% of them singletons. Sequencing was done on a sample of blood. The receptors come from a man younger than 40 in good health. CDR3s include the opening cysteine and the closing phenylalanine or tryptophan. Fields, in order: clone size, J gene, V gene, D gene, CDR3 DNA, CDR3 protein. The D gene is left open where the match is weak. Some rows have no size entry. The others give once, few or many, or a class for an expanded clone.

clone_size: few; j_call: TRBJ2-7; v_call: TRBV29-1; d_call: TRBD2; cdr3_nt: TGCAGCGTGACCCGGGACTACTCCAGCGAGCAGTACTTC; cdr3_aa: CSVTRDYSSEQYF
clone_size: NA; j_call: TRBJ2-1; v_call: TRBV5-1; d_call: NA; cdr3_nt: TGCGCCAGCAGCCGAAGAAGGGGGACAAACTACGAGCAGTTCTTC; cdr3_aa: CASSRRRGTNYEQFF
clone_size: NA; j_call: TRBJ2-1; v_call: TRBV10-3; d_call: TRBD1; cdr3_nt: TGTGCCATCATGGGGACAGGGTACAATGAGCAGTTCTTC; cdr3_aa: CAIMGTGYNEQFF
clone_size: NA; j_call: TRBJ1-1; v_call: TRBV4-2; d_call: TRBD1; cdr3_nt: TGTGCCAGCAGCCATCACAGGGGGGAGTACACTGAAGCTTTCTTT; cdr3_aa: CASSHHRGEYTEAFF
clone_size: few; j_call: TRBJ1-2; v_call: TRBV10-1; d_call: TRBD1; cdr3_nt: TGCGCCAGCCCCGGGACAGGGGATGCTAACTATGGCTACACCTTC; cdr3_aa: CASPGTGDANYGYTF
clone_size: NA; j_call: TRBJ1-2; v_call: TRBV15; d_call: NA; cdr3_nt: TGTGCCACCAGCAGAGATCCGGGGAACTATGGCTACACCTTC; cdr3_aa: CATSRDPGNYGYTF
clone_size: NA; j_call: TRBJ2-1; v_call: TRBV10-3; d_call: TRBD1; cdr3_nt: TGTGCCATCAGGGGGGGACAGGCCCGCAATGAGCAGTTCTTC; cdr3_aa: CAIRGGQARNEQFF
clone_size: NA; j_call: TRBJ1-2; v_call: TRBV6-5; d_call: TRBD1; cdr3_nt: TGTGCCAGCAGTGTACAGGGGGTAGACGGCTACACCTTC; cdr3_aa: CASSVQGVDGYTF
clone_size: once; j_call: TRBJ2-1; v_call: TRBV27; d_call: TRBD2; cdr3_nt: TGTGCCAGCAGCGCTAGCGGGATGAAATCGAATGAGCAGTTCTTC; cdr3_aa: CASSASGMKSNEQFF
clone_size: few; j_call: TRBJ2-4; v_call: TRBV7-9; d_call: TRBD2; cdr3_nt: TGTGCCAGCAGCTCGACTAGCGGGAGGGCCCGCATTCAGTACTTC; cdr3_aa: CASSSTSGRARIQYF
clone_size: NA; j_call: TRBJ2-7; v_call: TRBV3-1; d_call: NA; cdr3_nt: TGTGCCAGCAGCCAAGCTCAAGGGGGAGGGCACGAGCAGTACTTC; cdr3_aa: CASSQAQGGGHEQYF
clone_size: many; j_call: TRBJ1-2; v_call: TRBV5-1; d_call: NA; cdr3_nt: TGCGCCAGCAGCTTCCAGGAGCCCATCTATGGCTACACCTTC; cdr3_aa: CASSFQEPIYGYTF
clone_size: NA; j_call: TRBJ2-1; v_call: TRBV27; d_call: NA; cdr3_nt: TGTGCCAGCAGTTTCGGGCCAAATGAGCAGTTCTTC; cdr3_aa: CASSFGPNEQFF
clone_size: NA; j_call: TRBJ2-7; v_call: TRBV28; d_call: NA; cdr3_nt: TGTGCCAGCAGTTCCAAGATCGGGAGAAACTCCTACGAGCAGTACTTC; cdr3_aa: CASSSKIGRNSYEQYF
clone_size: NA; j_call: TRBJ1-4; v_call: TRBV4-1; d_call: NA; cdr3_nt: TGCGCCAGCAGCCAAGATTGGGCAGGGGTCGAAAAACTGTTTTTT; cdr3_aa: CASSQDWAGVEKLFF
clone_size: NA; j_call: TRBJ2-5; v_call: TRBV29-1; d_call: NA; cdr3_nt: TGCAGCGTTGATTCACAATTCCAAGAGACCCAGTACTTC; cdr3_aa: CSVDSQFQETQYF
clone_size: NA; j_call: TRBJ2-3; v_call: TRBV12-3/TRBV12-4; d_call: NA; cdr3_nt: TGTGCCAGCAGTTTAGTTCCCCGTGGGGCAGATACGCAGTATTTT; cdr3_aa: CASSLVPRGADTQYF
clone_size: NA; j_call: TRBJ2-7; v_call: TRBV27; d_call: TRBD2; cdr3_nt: TGTGCCAGCAGTGTTACTAGCGGGAGTATAGGAGGCGAGCAGTACTTC; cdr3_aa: CASSVTSGSIGGEQYF
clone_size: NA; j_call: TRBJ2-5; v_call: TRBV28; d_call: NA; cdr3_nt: TGTGCCAGCAGTTTTGGCAGAAACAATGAGCAGTACTTC; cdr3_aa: CASSFGRNNEQYF
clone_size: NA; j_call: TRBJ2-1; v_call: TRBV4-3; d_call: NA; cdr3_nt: TGCGCCAGCAGCCAACGAACGGACTACAATGAGCAGTTCTTC; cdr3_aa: CASSQRTDYNEQFF
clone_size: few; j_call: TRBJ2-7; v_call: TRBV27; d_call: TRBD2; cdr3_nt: TGTGCCAGCAGCTTGATAGCGGGGAAGTCTGACGAGCAGTACTTC; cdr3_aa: CASSLIAGKSDEQYF
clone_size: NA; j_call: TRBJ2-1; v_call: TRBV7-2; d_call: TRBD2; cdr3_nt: TGTGCCAGCAGCGCGAGCGGGAGGGCCCACAATGAGCAGTTCTTC; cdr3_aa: CASSASGRAHNEQFF